A single sample is the source of the 28 T cell receptor beta chains below, sequenced in a study of blood T cell repertoires in COVID-19. Here immunoSEQ multiplex PCR was the method, and the copy in TCRdb shows in-frame clones only, minus some. This table has 70,000 to 80,000 clones, 83% appearing once. The specimen sequenced was peripheral blood. Source of these receptors: a man older than 75 with acute or convalescent COVID-19.

The CDR3 sequence: CASSSIDRDNPYEQYF. The CDR3 bases are TGTGCCAGCAGCTCTATAGACAGGGATAACCCCTACGAGCAGTACTTC. The rearrangement uses TRBV11-2 and TRBJ2-7; 7 positions match TRBD1. Germline-derived CDR1 and CDR2 are SGHAT and FQNNGV. After removal of 4 bases from V and 2 bases from J, the junction contained 11 bases not matched to a gene. The CDR3 sequence is 16 residues long.

V gene TRBV11-3 combines with J gene TRBJ1-3; 9 bases match TRBD1. V trimming: 0 bases; J trimming: 3 bases; junction bases outside the gene matches: 15. The CDR3 is 20 amino acids. CDR1 is SGHNT, CDR2 YENEEA, per germline. The CDR3: CASSLETVRDRVRVGNTIYF. The CDR3 coding sequence is TGTGCCAGCAGCTTAGAGACGGTTCGGGACAGGGTAAGGGTTGGAAACACCATATATTTT.

The rearrangement links TRBV6-2 or TRBV6-3 to TRBJ2-4, with 7 bases identical to TRBD2. Germline V gene sequence: CDR1 MNHEY, CDR2 SVGEGT. V shed 5 bases, J shed 4 bases, and the junction held 11 bases outside the gene matches. The CDR3 has 16 residues. CDR3 sequence reads: CASSRPREEGKNIQYF. Written as DNA, the CDR3 is TGTGCCAGCAGTCGCCCTCGGGAGGAGGGGAAAAACATTCAGTACTTC.

The CDR3 DNA reads as TGTGCCACCAGCAGAGGAGCGGGAGGCATGTACAATGAGCAGTTCTTC. Its translation is CATSRGAGGMYNEQFF. The chain recombines TRBV15 with TRBJ2-1, with 9 bases matching TRBD2. CDR1 is LNHNV, CDR2 YYDKDF, per germline (reference sequence). This CDR3 is built from 16 residues. Germline trimming cut 1 base from V and 4 bases from J; bases unmatched to any gene: 5.

The chain uses TRBV5-1 and TRBJ2-7, with 10 bases matching TRBD1. Germline V gene data show CDR1 as SGHRS and CDR2 as YFSETQ. CDR3 length: 15 residues. Trimming removed 4 bases from V and 0 bases from J; junction bases left unmatched: 4. The CDR3 loop reads CASSRGTGDSYEQYF. The CDR3 DNA is TGCGCCAGCAGCCGCGGGACAGGGGACTCCTACGAGCAGTACTTC.

This chain joins TRBV6-2 or TRBV6-3 and TRBJ1-5, with TRBD1 matching over 10 bases. This CDR3 region has 14 residues. The J segment lost 7 bases and the V segment lost 5 bases, leaving 5 bases of the junction unmatched. Germline V gene data show CDR1 as MNHEY and CDR2 as SVGEGT. The CDR3, as DNA: TGTGCCAGCAGTGAGGGACAGGGGAACCAGCCCCAGCATTTT. Translating gives CASSEGQGNQPQHF.

The chain recombines TRBV28 with TRBJ1-1; no firm D call. Germline V CDR1 and CDR2: MDHEN, SYDVKM. This CDR3 has 12 amino acids. Trimming left V 5 bases short and J 1 base short, with 5 bases between. The CDR3 bases are TGTGCCAGCAGTGCGGGGAACACTGAAGCTTTCTTT. It yields the protein CASSAGNTEAFF.

The chain links TRBV4-1 to TRBJ2-7; 7 bases map to TRBD2. Per germline, CDR1 MGHRA and CDR2 YSYEKL. The CDR3 spans 15 residues. After removal of 1 base from V and 3 bases from J, the junction contained 6 bases not matched to a gene. For the CDR3, the DNA is TGCGCCAGCAGCCAAGCGAGGCTAGCGGACTACGAGCAGTACTTC. Protein sequence: CASSQARLADYEQYF.

The chain links TRBV7-3 to TRBJ2-5; 7 bases match TRBD1. Germline V gene data show CDR1 as SGHTA and CDR2 as FQGTGA. With V trimmed by 5 bases and J by 2 bases, 2 bases remained unmatched. The CDR3 consists of 13 residues. The CDR3, as DNA: TGTGCCAGCAGCCGGGACAGACAAGAGACCCAGTACTTC. It encodes CASSRDRQETQYF. The full variable domain, its missing parts supplied by reference TRBV7-3 and TRBJ2-5, is GAGVSQTPSNKVTEKGKYVELRCDPISGHTALYWYRQSLGQGPEFLIYFQGTGAADDSGLPNDRFFAVRPEGSVSTLKIQRTERGDSAVYLCASSRDRQETQYFGPGTRLLVL.

V is TRBV6-1 and J is TRBJ1-6, with D possibly matching TRBD1 (5 bases). V gave up 3 bases and J gave up 3 bases, with 18 bases separating them. Germline CDR1 MNHNS, CDR2 SASEGT. The CDR3 extends over 18 amino acids. The CDR3 spells CASSDPRQKLNYNSPLHF. As DNA, the CDR3 is TGTGCCAGCAGTGACCCCAGACAGAAGCTAAACTATAATTCACCCCTCCACTTT.

Notes on this clone: At one end the junction does not follow the germline gene, possibly because of a read error. The chain joins TRBV10-2 to TRBJ2-5; D assignment may be TRBD1 or TRBD2 (5 bases each). In germline, CDR1 is WSHSY, CDR2 SAAADI. The CDR3 contains 13 residues. CDR3 sequence reads: CASSQSGLETQYF. The CDR3, as DNA: TGCGCCAGCAGTCAGTCGGGGCTTGAGACCCAGTACTTC.

V gene TRBV28 combines with J gene TRBJ2-3, with TRBD2 as a possible D gene (5 bases). Germline V gene lookup returns CDR1 MDHEN and CDR2 SYDVKM. The CDR3 loop spans 15 amino acids. Trimming removed 2 bases from V and 2 bases from J, with 11 bases in between. The DNA of the CDR3 is TGTGCCAGCAGTTTACACGGGGAGAACACAGATACGCAGTATTTT. Its protein is CASSLHGENTDTQYF.

This chain joins TRBV18 and TRBJ2-1; D possibly corresponds to TRBD1 (5 bases). CDR1 and CDR2 from the germline V gene are KGHSH and LQKENI. V gave up 3 bases and J gave up 8 bases, with 14 bases separating them. The CDR3 sequence is 14 residues long. CDR3 coding DNA: TGTGCCAGCTCACCTGGGCAGGGTCGGGATGAGCAGTTCTTC. Its translation is CASSPGQGRDEQFF.

In its sample, this clone was seen once. The chain employs TRBV12-3 or TRBV12-4 and TRBJ1-2; TRBD1 is a possible D gene (6 bases). The ends were cut back, 5 bases at V and 7 bases at J, with 14 bases in the middle. This CDR3 comprises 13 residues. CDR3 in amino acids: CASSVTGMAGYTF. CDR3 sequence (DNA): TGTGCCAGCAGTGTCACAGGGATGGCTGGCTACACCTTC.

This clone was counted a few times. The rearrangement uses TRBV11-2 and TRBJ2-3; perhaps TRBD2 as D (5 bases). The CDR3 has 14 residues. In germline, CDR1 is SGHAT, CDR2 FQNNGV. Trimming pared 2 bases from V and 1 base from J, leaving 7 bases between. The CDR3 region is CASSLLGGTDTQYF. The CDR3 nucleotides are TGTGCCAGCAGCTTACTCGGGGGCACAGATACGCAGTATTTT.

V gene TRBV4-3 combines with J gene TRBJ2-2; 10 bases map to TRBD2. This CDR3 has 18 amino acids. Germline V gene sequence: CDR1 LGHNA, CDR2 YSLEER. The V segment lost 1 base and the J segment 1 base; nucleotides outside the gene matches: 6. The CDR3 nucleotides read TGCGCCAGCAGCCAAGTTAGGTGGACTAGCGGGAACACCGGGGAGCTGTTTTTT. Translating it yields CASSQVRWTSGNTGELFF.

This rearrangement joins TRBV5-1 to TRBJ1-4; 11 bases fit TRBD1. V trimming: 4 bases; J trimming: 6 bases; junction bases outside the gene matches: 5. This CDR3 is built from 15 residues. The germline V gene has CDR1 SGHRS and CDR2 YFSETQ. The CDR3 protein is CASSDWTGGDEKLFF. CDR3 in DNA: TGCGCCAGCAGCGACTGGACAGGGGGCGATGAAAAACTGTTTTTT.

The V and J genes are TRBV3-1 (or the pseudogene TRBV3-2) and TRBJ1-4; TRBD1 is a possible D gene (6 bases). This CDR3 comprises 14 residues. Germline V gene lookup returns CDR1 LGHDT and CDR2 YNNKEL (reference sequence). Trimming shortened V by 3 bases and J by 8 bases, and 13 bases separated the two germline ends. CDR3 amino acids: CASSQDTGKEKLFF. CDR3 nucleotide sequence: TGTGCCAGCAGCCAGGATACAGGGAAGGAAAAACTGTTTTTT.

This chain connects TRBV5-1 to TRBJ1-1; D is unclear. Germline-derived CDR1 and CDR2 are SGHRS and YFSETQ. The V end was cut by 5 bases, the J end by 2 bases, with 10 bases between. This CDR3 spans 13 amino acids. The CDR3 bases are TGCGCCAGCAGTAGCGGGGTAAACACTGAAGCTTTCTTT. Translating it yields CASSSGVNTEAFF.

In the case of this clone: A read error may produce the germline difference seen at one junction end. CDR3: CASSASRQGSEQYF. CDR3 in DNA: TGTGCTAGCAGCGCAAGTCGACAGGGAAGCGAGCAGTACTTC. The V gene is TRBV7-7, the J gene TRBJ2-7; TRBD1 agrees at 7 bases. Looked up from germline, CDR1 is SSHAT and CDR2 is FNYEAQ (reference sequence). The CDR3 is made up of 14 amino acids.

The CDR3 sequence is CASSLGTGTSRPEQYF. The CDR3 coding sequence is TGTGCCAGCAGCTTGGGTACCGGGACTAGTCGTCCCGAGCAGTACTTC. This chain uses TRBV7-9 with TRBJ2-7; the match to TRBD2 covers 8 bases. J lost 6 bases, V lost 3 bases, and 13 bases had no gene match. In germline, CDR1 is SEHNR, CDR2 FQNEAQ (reference sequence). CDR3 size: 16 residues.

The chain recombines TRBV2 with TRBJ1-2; D not certain. The V gene lost 1 base and the J gene lost 4 bases, with 7 bases spanning the gap. Germline V gives CDR1 SNHLY, CDR2 FYNNEI. The CDR3 has 13 amino acids. CDR3 coding DNA: TGTGCCAGCAGTGAAGGAGACTCCTATGGCTACACCTTC. Translated, it gives CASSEGDSYGYTF.

The chain couples TRBV2 to TRBJ2-7, with 11 bases aligning to TRBD1. This CDR3 comprises 14 residues. In germline, CDR1 is SNHLY, CDR2 FYNNEI. J gave up 2 bases and V 7 bases, and 4 bases lay outside the gene matches. The CDR3 reads CASKGTGGTYEQYF. For the CDR3, the DNA is TGTGCCAGCAAAGGGACAGGGGGTACCTACGAGCAGTACTTC.

The chain links TRBV7-2 to TRBJ1-5; 8 nucleotides line up with TRBD1. Germline V CDR1 and CDR2: SGHTA, FQGNSA. With V trimmed by 4 bases and J by 6 bases, 8 bases remained unmatched. The CDR3 length is 15 residues. CDR3 amino acids: CASSSRQGQGQPQHF. CDR3 nucleotides: TGTGCCAGCAGCTCGAGACAGGGGCAGGGTCAGCCCCAGCATTTT.

This chain uses TRBV27 with TRBJ2-1, with TRBD2 matching over 7 bases. The CDR3 consists of 16 residues. Germline CDR1 and CDR2: MNHEY and SMNVEV (reference sequence). V lost 1 base, J lost 0 bases, and 3 bases stayed unmatched. CDR3: CASSLLGGVSYNEQFF. DNA of the CDR3: TGTGCCAGCAGTTTATTGGGGGGGGTCTCCTACAATGAGCAGTTCTTC.

The chain joins TRBV7-3 to TRBJ2-5; the D gene is possibly TRBD2 (5 bases). Trimming stripped 5 bases from V and 5 bases from J, with 15 bases between. Germline V lookup: CDR1 SGHTA, CDR2 FQGTGA. The CDR3 consists of 14 residues. The CDR3 reads CASSPLGSGETQYF. Written as DNA, the CDR3 is TGTGCCAGCAGCCCTCTGGGATCGGGGGAGACCCAGTACTTC.

The gene calls are TRBV3-1 (or the pseudogene TRBV3-2) and TRBJ1-2, with 10 bases that match TRBD1. CDR1 is LGHDT and CDR2 is YNNKEL in the germline V gene (reference sequence). This CDR3 has 17 residues. V lost 1 base and J lost 2; bases outside the gene matches: 7. The CDR3 nucleotides read TGTGCCAGCAGCCAAGGGGACAGGGGAGAGGCAAACTATGGCTACACCTTC. It translates to CASSQGDRGEANYGYTF.

This sequence joins TRBV30 and TRBJ2-5; tentatively, D is TRBD2 (5 bases). CDR1 and CDR2 (germline): GTSNPN, SVGIG (reference sequence). V lost 2 bases, J lost 5 bases, and 9 bases lay in between. The CDR3 has 12 amino acids. The CDR3 region is CAWSTSGETQYF. As DNA, the CDR3 is TGTGCCTGGAGTACCTCGGGGGAGACCCAGTACTTC.